These 16 T cell receptor beta chains share one sample of origin, sequenced in a study of identical twins. TCRdb re-called the 5' RACE reads with MiXCR, one entry per CDR3 protein. The data hold some 440,000 distinct CDR3 sequences, with 20% to 25% observed a single time. These same records also appear under a second study, on T cells expressing NK-cell markers.

The sequencing sample was made of CD4+ T cells sorted from blood. The receptors originated from a young woman in good health.

The rearrangement uses TRBV7-2 and TRBJ2-7; 9 bases are a match to TRBD1. The V segment lost 3 bases and the J segment 6 bases; nucleotides outside the gene matches: 9. Per germline, CDR1 SGHTA and CDR2 FQGNSA. The CDR3 length is 15 residues. The CDR3 loop reads CASSLTWTGAAEQYF. The CDR3, as DNA: TGTGCCAGCAGCTTGACATGGACAGGGGCCGCCGAGCAGTACTTC.

There are a few counts of this clonotype. The chain carries TRBV20-1 and TRBJ1-1; no definite D call. The CDR3 sequence is 12 residues long. The germline V and J ends were trimmed by 6 bases and 0 bases, with 8 bases remaining between them. Looked up from germline, CDR1 is DFQATT and CDR2 is SNEGSKA (reference sequence). CDR3 nucleotide sequence: TGCAGTGCCGACCCACTGAACACTGAAGCTTTCTTT. This translates into CSADPLNTEAFF.

This chain connects TRBV5-1 to TRBJ2-7; D is undetermined. The CDR3 has 14 residues. Trimming took off 3 bases at V and 2 bases at J, with 12 bases between the two ends. Germline V CDR1 and CDR2: SGHRS, YFSETQ. CDR3 sequence: CASSWVDPAYEQYF. CDR3 DNA sequence: TGCGCCAGCAGCTGGGTGGATCCCGCCTACGAGCAGTACTTC.

Ten or more counts support this clonotype. The chain employs TRBV12-3 or TRBV12-4 and TRBJ1-5, with D possibly TRBD1 on 6 matching bases. V lost 8 bases and J lost 0, with 11 bases in between. This CDR3 is built from 14 residues. The CDR3 DNA follows: TGTGCCAGCGCTGCAGGGGCTAGCAATCAGCCCCAGCATTTT. It yields the protein CASAAGASNQPQHF.

The chain is built from TRBV5-1 and TRBJ2-3; D is ambiguous. CDR1 and CDR2 from the germline V gene are SGHRS and YFSETQ. Trimming removed 2 bases from V and 7 bases from J, with 17 bases in between. The CDR3 is 15 amino acids. For the CDR3, the DNA is TGCGCCAGCAGCTTTCCCGGGCAGGAAGCAAATACGCAGTATTTT. Translation: CASSFPGQEANTQYF.

V gene TRBV18 combines with J gene TRBJ2-7; either TRBD1 or TRBD2 may fit D (5 bases each). V lost 5 bases and J 1 base, leaving 12 bases between the germline ends. Looked up from germline, CDR1 is KGHSH and CDR2 is LQKENI. The CDR3 covers 14 residues. CDR3 DNA: TGTGCCAGCTCAGTCGGGACGGATTCCTACGAGCAGTACTTC. Translated, it gives CASSVGTDSYEQYF. Complete variable domain (other parts from reference TRBV18 and TRBJ2-7): NAGVMQNPRHLVRRRGQEARLRCSPMKGHSHVYWYRQLPEEGLKFMVYLQKENIIDESGMPKERFSAEFPKEGPSILRIQQVVRGDSAAYFCASSVGTDSYEQYFGPGTRLTVT.

This clonotype has a handful of counts. As DNA, the CDR3 is TGTGCCAGCAGCCAAGGAGGCCAGATCTCTGGGGCCAACGTCCTGACTTTC. It is translated as CASSQGGQISGANVLTF. The J gene is TRBJ2-6, the V gene TRBV3-1; D remains ambiguous. This CDR3 has 17 amino acids. V lost 1 base and J 0 bases, leaving 10 bases between the germline ends. From germline, CDR1 is LGHDT and CDR2 YNNKEL (reference sequence).

DNA for the CDR3: TGTGCCAGCAGCGTAGTAGCGGGGGATTACAATGAGCAGTTCTTC. It yields the protein CASSVVAGDYNEQFF. The chain carries TRBV9 and TRBJ2-1, with TRBD2 matching 9 bases. Germline values: CDR1 SGDLS, CDR2 YYNGEE. With V trimmed by 0 bases and J by 4 bases, 2 bases remained unmatched. This CDR3 is built from 15 residues.

The rearrangement joins TRBV6-1 to TRBJ1-2; 8 bases agree with TRBD1. The CDR3 spans 14 residues. V dropped 7 bases and J dropped 4; count of bases not matched to a gene: 8. Germline CDR1 MNHNS, CDR2 SASEGT. This CDR3 reads CASTPGQGRYGYTF. The DNA for the CDR3 is TGTGCCAGCACCCCTGGACAGGGACGCTATGGCTACACCTTC.

This clonotype was found a few times. The gene calls are TRBV7-9 and TRBJ2-2; D is undetermined. V lost 4 bases and J lost 3, with 18 bases in between. The CDR3 sequence is 17 residues long. CDR1 is SEHNR, CDR2 FQNEAQ, per germline (reference sequence). The CDR3 loop is CASSSLSVGRDTGELFF. The CDR3 bases are TGTGCCAGCAGCTCCCTTTCGGTGGGAAGGGACACCGGGGAGCTGTTTTTT. The full variable domain, completed using reference TRBV7-9 and TRBJ2-2, is DTGVSQNPRHKITKRGQNVTFRCDPISEHNRLYWYRQTLGQGPEFLTYFQNEAQLEKSRLLSDRFSAERPKGSFSTLEIQRTEQGDSAMYLCASSSLSVGRDTGELFFGEGSRLTVL.

This clonotype was found a few times. The chain links TRBV6-2 or TRBV6-3 to TRBJ2-2; 8 bases are shared with TRBD2. Trimming took 5 bases from V and 3 from J; bases not matched to a gene: 5. CDR3 length: 15 amino acids. The germline gives CDR1 MNHEY, CDR2 SVGEGT. The DNA of the CDR3 is TGTGCCAGCAGTCCGGGAGGGCTGGACACCGGGGAGCTGTTTTTT. Encoded protein: CASSPGGLDTGELFF.

The rearrangement joins TRBV20-1 to TRBJ2-1, with no clear D. The CDR3 runs 11 residues. V lost 3 bases and J lost 4, with 4 bases in between. Per the germline V gene, CDR1 is DFQATT and CDR2 is SNEGSKA (reference sequence). CDR3 DNA: TGCAGTGCTAGCCTATACAATGAGCAGTTCTTC. Its translation is CSASLYNEQFF.

This clonotype was seen a handful of times. V gene TRBV10-3 combines with J gene TRBJ1-1; perhaps TRBD1 as D (5 bases). Trimming pared 4 bases from V and 11 bases from J, leaving 14 bases between. In germline, CDR1 is ENHRY, CDR2 SYGVKD. CDR3 size: 12 residues. CDR3 amino acids: CAISAGALDAFF. In DNA form, the CDR3 reads TGTGCCATCAGTGCCGGGGCCCTGGACGCTTTCTTT.

The table lists this clonotype with a few counts. The chain couples TRBV7-8 to TRBJ2-6; TRBD1 is a possible D gene (8 bases). Germline V lookup: CDR1 SGHVS, CDR2 FQNEAQ. With 6 bases removed from V and 1 base from J, the gap between germline ends came to 19 bases. This CDR3 spans 18 amino acids. CDR3 sequence reads: CASRIHRGGRSGANVLTF. Here the CDR3 DNA reads TGTGCCAGCAGGATACACAGGGGGGGTAGATCTGGGGCCAACGTCCTGACTTTC.

The chain has TRBV5-1 and TRBJ2-7, with D hard to call. The CDR3 is made up of 14 amino acids. The ends were cut back, 4 bases at V and 1 base at J, with 12 bases in the middle. The germline CDR1 and CDR2 sequences are SGHRS and YFSETQ. This chain's CDR3 is CASSRKDGSYEQYF. The CDR3 DNA reads as TGCGCCAGCAGCCGGAAGGACGGATCCTACGAGCAGTACTTC.

The rearrangement uses TRBV27 and TRBJ2-7; the match to TRBD2 covers 7 bases. CDR3 length: 17 residues. Trimming removed 6 bases from V and 2 bases from J; junction bases left unmatched: 16. The V gene's germline CDR1 is MNHEY and CDR2 SMNVEV (reference sequence). The chain's CDR3 is CASSPSGFLADPYEQYF. In nucleotides, the CDR3 is TGTGCCAGCAGCCCTAGCGGTTTCCTGGCGGACCCCTACGAGCAGTACTTC.